These T cell receptor beta chains were read from a single sample in a study of CD8+CD57+ T cells in acquired aplastic anemia. TCRdb processed the reads anew with MiXCR; each CDR3 protein has one entry. The sample carries fewer than 150,000 distinct CDR3 sequences, around 46% recorded once. Input material: sorted CD4+, CD8+, or CD8+CD57+ T cells (not recorded which) from PBMCs. The receptors come from a human donor in good health, serving as a control. Each CDR3 is given with its conserved first and last residue. Each record gives: clone size, V gene, J gene, D gene, CDR3 DNA, CDR3 protein. The D gene is left open where the match is weak. The size of a clone is reported for some rows only, either as once, few or many, or as a class for expanded clones.

clone_size: .; v_call: TRBV19; j_call: TRBJ2-3; d_call: TRBD1; cdr3_nt: TGTGCCAGCACCCCGGGACAGGGCACAGATACGCAGTATTTT; cdr3_aa: CASTPGQGTDTQYF
clone_size: few; v_call: TRBV25-1; j_call: TRBJ2-3; d_call: .; cdr3_nt: TGTGCCAGCAGTGAAGGGGGTGGCGCAGATACGCAGTATTTT; cdr3_aa: CASSEGGGADTQYF
clone_size: few; v_call: TRBV15; j_call: TRBJ2-3; d_call: TRBD2; cdr3_nt: TGTGCCACCAGCAGAGAAGGCGGGGGAGCAGATACGCAGTATTTT; cdr3_aa: CATSREGGGADTQYF
clone_size: few; v_call: TRBV20-1; j_call: TRBJ2-7; d_call: .; cdr3_nt: TGCAGTACCACTACGGGGGAGGCCGGCGAGCAGTACTTC; cdr3_aa: CSTTTGEAGEQYF
clone_size: many; v_call: TRBV6-5; j_call: TRBJ2-5; d_call: .; cdr3_nt: TGTGCCAGCAGTCCCTGGACGGAAGAGACCCAGTACTTC; cdr3_aa: CASSPWTEETQYF
clone_size: few; v_call: TRBV7-7; j_call: TRBJ2-1; d_call: TRBD2; cdr3_nt: TGTGCCAGCAGCTCCGGGACTAGCGGTGAGCAGTTCTTC; cdr3_aa: CASSSGTSGEQFF
clone_size: .; v_call: TRBV10-3; j_call: TRBJ1-2; d_call: .; cdr3_nt: TGTGCCATCAGTGAGGTGGGACCCTTGTATGGCTACACCTTC; cdr3_aa: CAISEVGPLYGYTF
clone_size: many; v_call: TRBV5-1; j_call: TRBJ1-4; d_call: .; cdr3_nt: TGCGCCAGCAGCTTGCTGCAGGGGAATGAAAAACTGTTTTTT; cdr3_aa: CASSLLQGNEKLFF
clone_size: .; v_call: TRBV15; j_call: TRBJ1-1; d_call: .; cdr3_nt: TGTGCCACCAGCCCTACTAAGATCCTAAGGACTGAAGCTTTCTTT; cdr3_aa: CATSPTKILRTEAFF
clone_size: .; v_call: TRBV11-2; j_call: TRBJ2-3; d_call: TRBD2; cdr3_nt: TGTGCCAGCAGCTTAGATGCGGGAGCGGATACGCAGTATTTT; cdr3_aa: CASSLDAGADTQYF
clone_size: .; v_call: TRBV11-1; j_call: TRBJ2-1; d_call: TRBD2; cdr3_nt: TGTGCCAGCAGGAATAGCGGGGGGGCATTCAACAATGAGCAGTTCTTC; cdr3_aa: CASRNSGGAFNNEQFF
clone_size: .; v_call: TRBV11-1; j_call: TRBJ2-3; d_call: .; cdr3_nt: TGTGCCAGCAGCTTTGAGACCGGGACGCTGACCTCGGAATGGTATTTT; cdr3_aa: CASSFETGTLTSEWYF
clone_size: many; v_call: TRBV19; j_call: TRBJ2-7; d_call: .; cdr3_nt: TGTGCCAGTACTCCCGGAGGTACATTCTACGAGCAGTACTTC; cdr3_aa: CASTPGGTFYEQYF
clone_size: many; v_call: TRBV3-1; j_call: TRBJ1-1; d_call: TRBD1; cdr3_nt: TGTGCCAGCAGCCAAGAGACAGGGACTAACACTGAAGCTTTCTTT; cdr3_aa: CASSQETGTNTEAFF
clone_size: .; v_call: TRBV20-1; j_call: TRBJ2-5; d_call: .; cdr3_nt: TGCAGTGCTAGGGGCGGGGAGACCCAGTACTTC; cdr3_aa: CSARGGETQYF
clone_size: .; v_call: TRBV10-3; j_call: TRBJ2-5; d_call: .; cdr3_nt: TGTGCCATCAGTGACAGGGAGGCGCAAACCCAGTACTTC; cdr3_aa: CAISDREAQTQYF
clone_size: many; v_call: TRBV25-1; j_call: TRBJ2-1; d_call: TRBD2; cdr3_nt: TGTGCCAGCAGTGCCTCGCCACTAGCGGGGGGGGAAAATGAGCAGTTCTTC; cdr3_aa: CASSASPLAGGENEQFF
clone_size: .; v_call: TRBV9; j_call: TRBJ1-5; d_call: TRBD1; cdr3_nt: TGTGCCAGCAGCCGAGGACAGGGGCCCCCGCAGCCCCAGCATTTT; cdr3_aa: CASSRGQGPPQPQHF
clone_size: .; v_call: TRBV15; j_call: TRBJ2-7; d_call: TRBD1; cdr3_nt: TGTGCCACCAGCAGAGGCGGGACAGGGTGTTACGAGCAGTACTTC; cdr3_aa: CATSRGGTGCYEQYF
clone_size: .; v_call: TRBV29-1; j_call: TRBJ2-7; d_call: .; cdr3_nt: TGCAGCGTTGAATCTGGGGGCATCTACGAGCAGTACTTC; cdr3_aa: CSVESGGIYEQYF